Below, 4 T cell receptor beta chains from the same sample are listed, as sequenced in a study of identical twins (dated by TCRdb to about 2016). Libraries came from 5' RACE. Reads for this sample came from an Illumina HiSeq 2000. TCRdb itself trimmed the public reads at Q25 with fastp, ran MiXCR and retained productive beta chains. CDR3 protein sequences are deduplicated, and each keeps its most common genes and DNA. This sample holds 350,000 or so distinct CDR3 sequences; approximately 10% were observed only once. Around 8.6% of the sample is taken by the ten largest. The sequenced sample consisted of naive T cells sorted from blood. The cell subset or site label, as the study defines it: cells isolated with a human naive T-cell isolation kit. These TCRs come from a woman in her forties or fifties in good health.

This clonotype was found many times. The chain couples TRBV4-1 to TRBJ1-3; possible D gene TRBD1, 6 bases. This CDR3 region has 15 residues. CDR1 is MGHRA, CDR2 YSYEKL, per germline. V was shortened by 1 base and J by 0 bases, with 7 bases between the two germline ends. CDR3 nucleotides: TGCGCCAGCAGCCAAGGAGGGGGCTCTGGAAACACCATATATTTT. This sequence encodes CASSQGGGSGNTIYF.

The chain is built from TRBV12-3 or TRBV12-4 and TRBJ1-1; 7 positions agree with TRBD1. CDR3 length: 10 amino acids. V lost 8 bases and J lost 8; bases outside the gene matches: 2. CDR3 coding DNA: TGTGCCAGCGGGACAGCAGAAGCTTTCTTT. This sequence encodes CASGTAEAFF.

This clonotype occurred once. The V gene is TRBV19, the J gene TRBJ2-2; TRBD2 agrees at 8 bases. From germline, CDR1 is LNHDA and CDR2 SQIVND (reference sequence). CDR3 length equals 13 residues. The junction had 6 bases not matched to a gene; V was cut back by 8 bases and J by 7 bases. As DNA, the CDR3 is TGTGCCAGTCAAGCGGGAGCGGTCGGGGAGCTGTTTTTT. Protein sequence: CASQAGAVGELFF.

This clonotype was found many times. The gene calls are TRBV12-3 or TRBV12-4 and TRBJ2-1; a possible D gene is TRBD2 (5 bases). This CDR3 comprises 11 residues. The V end lost 10 bases, the J end lost 6 bases, and 10 bases lay between the germline ends. CDR3 sequence (DNA): TGTGCCACCATGAGCGGCAATGAGCAGTTCTTC. This sequence encodes CATMSGNEQFF.